This is a list of T cell receptor beta chains from one sample in a study of shared clonotypes between healthy human individuals. TCRdb's copy holds only in-frame clones and misses some; the assay was immunoSEQ multiplex PCR. The table shows approximately 500,000 clones, with approximately 81% occurring only once. Sequenced: PBMCs. The receptors shown here come from a woman in her forties in good health. Some clones in this sample may be carry-over from other donors' samples. Both conserved end residues are part of each CDR3. A D gene is named only where the DNA matches it firmly. Clone size is stated in some rows and not others, as once, few, many or a class when expanded.

j_gene	abundance	v_gene	d_gene	CDR3aa	CDR3nt
TRBJ1-5	-	TRBV2	-	CASSGTRGQNQPQHF	TGTGCCAGCAGCGGGACACGGGGTCAGAATCAGCCCCAGCATTTT
TRBJ2-1	few	TRBV4-1	TRBD1	CASSQDGVTGPYNEQFF	TGCGCCAGCAGCCAAGATGGGGTGACAGGGCCCTACAATGAGCAGTTCTTC
TRBJ1-4	-	TRBV2	TRBD1	CASATGAWTNEKLFF	TGTGCCAGCGCCACAGGGGCTTGGACTAATGAAAAACTGTTTTTT
TRBJ2-3	-	TRBV30	-	CAWSLGGTDTQYF	TGTGCCTGGAGTCTCGGGGGCACAGATACGCAGTATTTT
TRBJ2-3	once	TRBV10-2	-	CASSESGGVGTDTQYF	TGCGCCAGCAGTGAGTCGGGGGGAGTGGGGACAGATACGCAGTATTTT
TRBJ1-5	-	TRBV28	-	CASSFDRPQHF	TGTGCCAGCAGTTTCGACCGGCCCCAGCATTTT
TRBJ1-1	once	TRBV7-2	-	CASSFVGAGTEAFF	TGTGCCAGCAGCTTCGTGGGCGCGGGCACTGAAGCTTTCTTT
TRBJ2-5	once	TRBV6-5	TRBD1	CASSSRTGRETQYF	TGTGCCAGCAGTTCGCGGACAGGTCGAGAGACCCAGTACTTC
TRBJ1-1	-	TRBV11-1	TRBD1	CASSVDRAGYTEAFF	TGTGCCAGCAGCGTCGACAGGGCGGGATACACTGAAGCTTTCTTT
TRBJ2-5	-	TRBV6-5	-	CASEGFKQETQYF	TGTGCCAGCGAGGGTTTTAAACAAGAGACCCAGTACTTC
TRBJ2-7	-	TRBV10-3	TRBD2	CAISTGLADYEQYF	TGTGCCATCAGTACGGGACTAGCGGACTACGAGCAGTACTTC
TRBJ2-3	-	TRBV5-1	-	CASSFAQGETDTQYF	TGCGCCAGCTCCTTCGCACAGGGCGAGACAGATACGCAGTATTTT
TRBJ2-1	-	TRBV4-2	TRBD2	CASSQGRTSGSYNEQFF	TGTGCCAGCAGCCAAGGGCGAACTAGCGGTTCCTACAATGAGCAGTTCTTC
TRBJ2-1	-	TRBV11-2	TRBD2	CASSSRSGSTNEQFF	TGTGCCAGCAGCTCAAGGAGCGGGAGCACGAATGAGCAGTTCTTC
TRBJ1-2	-	TRBV5-4	TRBD1	CASSALTGGYGYTF	TGTGCCAGCAGCGCCCTAACAGGGGGCTATGGCTACACCTTC
TRBJ2-7	many	TRBV5-8	-	CASSLGGATYEQYF	TGTGCCAGCAGCTTGGGAGGGGCTACCTACGAGCAGTACTTC
TRBJ1-2	-	TRBV7-6	-	CASSLDKTGHYGYTF	TGTGCCAGCAGCTTAGACAAAACAGGGCACTATGGCTACACCTTC
TRBJ1-1	-	TRBV10-3	-	CAITGGTEAFF	TGTGCCATCACCGGGGGTACTGAAGCTTTCTTT
TRBJ2-2	-	TRBV7-2	-	CASSLAGSRTGELFF	TGTGCCAGCAGCTTAGCGGGCAGCCGCACCGGGGAGCTGTTTTTT
TRBJ1-1	-	TRBV29-1	-	CSVETVRVGTEAFF	TGCAGCGTTGAAACCGTGCGGGTCGGTACTGAAGCTTTCTTT
TRBJ2-7	once	TRBV6-5	TRBD2	CASSYSSGRGYEQYF	TGTGCCAGCAGTTACTCTAGCGGGAGGGGGTACGAGCAGTACTTC
TRBJ2-1	many	TRBV7-3	-	CASSFSSGSRGGEQFF	TGTGCCAGCAGCTTCTCTAGCGGATCCCGAGGGGGTGAGCAGTTCTTC
TRBJ2-3	few	TRBV28	TRBD2	CASPPAGGRFSTDTQYF	TGTGCCAGCCCCCCCGCGGGCGGGAGGTTTAGCACAGATACGCAGTATTTT
TRBJ2-1	-	TRBV5-1	-	CASSLVLALNEQFF	TGCGCCAGCAGCTTGGTCCTAGCGCTCAATGAGCAGTTCTTC
TRBJ2-3	-	TRBV6-1	-	CASSESPGEADTQYF	TGTGCCAGCAGTGAAAGCCCGGGTGAGGCAGATACGCAGTATTTT